This T cell receptor (beta chain) was profiled in a study of cytotoxic CD8 clonotypes in ibrutinib-treated CLL. Regarding the study as a whole: Having risen at ibrutinib response, clonality had fallen back toward baseline by progression. Under treatment, the uncommon public clonotypes either contracted or remained stable.

Note on this clone: The antigen remains undetermined. The sample has other DNA sequences that encode this CDR3 too.

The CDR3 has 15 amino acids. From germline, CDR1 is SGHRS and CDR2 YFSETQ. V was clipped by 0 bases and J by 0 bases, with 6 bases between them. The assay was immunoSEQ multiplex PCR, and TCRdb's table has in-frame clones only and misses some. This table holds roughly 200,000 clones, approximately 70% found once. The sample consisted of PBMCs, taken after 12 months of ibrutinib treatment. The chain couples TRBV5-1 to TRBJ1-4, with D uncertain. The TCR comes from a human donor with chronic lymphocytic leukemia. The CDR3 spells CASSLGSSTNEKLFF. Written as DNA, the CDR3 is TGCGCCAGCAGCTTGGGATCTTCAACTAATGAAAAACTGTTTTTT. Full variable domain (outside the CDR3, taken from reference TRBV5-1 and TRBJ1-4): KAGVTQTPRYLIKTRGQQVTLSCSPISGHRSVSWYQQTPGQGLQFLFEYFSETQRNKGNFPGRFSGRQFSNSRSEMNVSTLELGDSALYLCASSLGSSTNEKLFFGSGTQLSVL.